This T cell receptor beta chain was recorded in a study of T cell responses to AZD1222 COVID-19 vaccine. For the study at large: Pooled samples include second doses given at about 4 or 12 weeks.

Germline loops: CDR1 LNHDA, CDR2 SQIVND (reference sequence). This CDR3 contains 15 residues. The V end lost 7 bases, the J end lost 5 bases, and 18 bases lay between the germline ends. General study findings and limits: The peak T cell response came first, and repertoires were sampled only after it.

As for this clone: Its cognate antigen is unknown.

The table came from immunoSEQ multiplex PCR; TCRdb's copy has only in-frame clones and leaves some out. Of about 170,000 clones in the sample, over 75% were seen once. The gene calls are TRBV19 and TRBJ1-3; tentatively, D is TRBD1 (5 bases). The clonotype originates from an adult in good health. The material was peripheral blood, obtained on day 0 of AZD1222 vaccination. CDR3 residues: CASTPGGRARNTIYF. The DNA of the CDR3 is TGTGCCAGTACCCCAGGAGGCAGGGCAAGAAACACCATATATTTT.